Listed here are 17 T cell receptor beta chains from one sample, sequenced in a study of T cells expressing NK-cell markers. TCRdb reprocessed the 5' RACE reads and reports one entry per CDR3 protein, with no DNA. In total, the table holds 500,000 to 700,000 distinct CDR3 sequences. Source material: blood T cells: a sorted CD56 or NKG2C T cell subset, CD4+ or CD8+ T cells, or bulk PBMC T cells (not recorded which). These receptor sequences come from a man aged 18 to 30 in good health.

The V and J genes are TRBV5-1 and TRBJ2-5; without DNA, the TCRdb call of TRBD2 cannot be checked. The CDR3 consists of 16 residues. CDR1 is SGHRS and CDR2 is YFSETQ in the germline V gene. CDR3 amino acids: CASSLTLAISQETQYF.

The chain carries TRBV10-3 and TRBJ2-5; TCRdb selects TRBD1, and the lack of DNA leaves this call unchecked. Germline CDR1 reads ENHRY; CDR2 reads SYGVKD. The CDR3 is 19 amino acids. The CDR3 sequence is CAISPVGVRFPGKQETQYF.

The V gene is TRBV20-1, the J gene TRBJ2-1; TCRdb gives TRBD1 as the D gene, but with no DNA this cannot be confirmed. CDR3 length equals 14 residues. Germline CDR1 and CDR2: DFQATT and SNEGSKA (reference sequence). The CDR3 loop reads CSANTGGWYNEQFF.

J is TRBJ2-7 and V is TRBV29-1; TCRdb designates TRBD1, a call that cannot be tested without DNA. Per the germline V gene, CDR1 is SQVTM and CDR2 is ANQGSEA. The CDR3 loop spans 16 amino acids. The CDR3 here is CSVRPGTGEAPYEQYF.

The chain has TRBV14 and TRBJ1-1; as DNA is missing, the TRBD1 call by TCRdb cannot be tested. The CDR3 is 13 residues long. The germline V gene encodes CDR1 SGHDN and CDR2 FVKESK. The CDR3 protein is CASSARTGDTAFF.

This sequence joins TRBV30 and TRBJ1-1. The CDR3 consists of 13 residues. Germline-derived CDR1 and CDR2 are GTSNPN and SVGIG (reference sequence). The CDR3 sequence is CAWSVRVGTEAFF.

This chain links TRBV4-3 with TRBJ2-1; TCRdb outputs TRBD2, but without DNA this stays unchecked. Germline-derived CDR1 and CDR2 are LGHNA and YSLEER. The CDR3 consists of 19 residues. The CDR3 spells CASSQGASGSDNSYNEQFF.

The chain combines TRBV2 with TRBJ2-1. This CDR3 is built from 13 residues. Germline V gene sequence: CDR1 SNHLY, CDR2 FYNNEI. CDR3 residues: CASSKRLGNEQFF.

This chain links TRBV11-2 with TRBJ2-5; no DNA is available, so the TRBD1 call from TCRdb remains unchecked. Germline lookup yields CDR1 SGHAT and CDR2 FQNNGV. CDR3 length: 16 residues. This chain's CDR3 is CASSLGIGERTETQYF.

This chain connects TRBV12-3 or TRBV12-4 to TRBJ2-5; the TCRdb D gene call, TRBD1, has no DNA to confirm it. This CDR3 contains 13 residues. Here the CDR3 reads CASSWGSGETQYF.

The rearrangement links TRBV7-9 to TRBJ2-1. CDR1 SEHNR and CDR2 FQNEAQ come from the germline V gene (reference sequence). The CDR3 extends over 13 amino acids. CDR3 residues: CASSPDEGNEQFF.

This chain links TRBV12-3 or TRBV12-4 with TRBJ1-2. The CDR3 is 13 amino acids. The CDR3 sequence: CASSFSGRYGYTF.

The gene calls are TRBV28 and TRBJ2-2; lacking DNA, the TRBD2 call made by TCRdb goes unchecked. Germline V gene data show CDR1 as MDHEN and CDR2 as SYDVKM. The CDR3 contains 14 residues. The CDR3 sequence: CASSSAGDTGELFF.

The V and J genes are TRBV5-1 and TRBJ1-4; absent DNA, TCRdb's TRBD1 call cannot be checked. CDR1 is SGHRS, CDR2 YFSETQ, per germline. This CDR3 has 15 amino acids. CDR3 loop: CASSPQGDLNEKLFF.

The chain employs TRBV15 and TRBJ1-1; TCRdb names TRBD1, which stays unverified in the absence of DNA. Germline V CDR1 and CDR2: LNHNV, YYDKDF (reference sequence). This CDR3 spans 15 amino acids. The CDR3 here is CATSVSGGADTEAFF.

The rearrangement links TRBV20-1 to TRBJ2-1; TCRdb selects TRBD1, and the lack of DNA leaves this call unchecked. The CDR3 has 15 amino acids. Germline CDR1 is DFQATT and CDR2 is SNEGSKA (reference sequence). This chain's CDR3 is CSAKEVGRGYNEQFF.

The chain couples TRBV5-1 to TRBJ1-5; the TCRdb D gene call, TRBD1, has no DNA to confirm it. Germline V gene sequence: CDR1 SGHRS, CDR2 YFSETQ. The CDR3 totals 15 residues. CDR3 loop: CASKEAAYSNQPQHF.